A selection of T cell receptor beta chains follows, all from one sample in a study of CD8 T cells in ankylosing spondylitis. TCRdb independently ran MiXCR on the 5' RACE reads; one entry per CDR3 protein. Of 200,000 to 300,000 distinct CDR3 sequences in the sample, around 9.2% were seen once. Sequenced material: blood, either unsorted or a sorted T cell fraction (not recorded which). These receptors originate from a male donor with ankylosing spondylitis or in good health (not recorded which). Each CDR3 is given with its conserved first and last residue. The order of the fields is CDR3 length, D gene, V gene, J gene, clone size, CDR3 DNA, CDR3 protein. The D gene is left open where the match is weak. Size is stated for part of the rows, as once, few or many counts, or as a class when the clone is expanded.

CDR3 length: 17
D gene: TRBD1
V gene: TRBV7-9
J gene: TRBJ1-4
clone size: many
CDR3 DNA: TGTGCCAGCAGCCTCGGCGACAGGGGAGGAACTAATGAAAAACTGTTTTTT
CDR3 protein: CASSLGDRGGTNEKLFF

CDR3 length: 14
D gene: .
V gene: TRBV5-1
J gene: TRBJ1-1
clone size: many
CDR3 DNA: TGCGCCAGCAGCTTGCAAGGGGGGGCAACTGAAGCTTTCTTT
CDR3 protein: CASSLQGGATEAFF

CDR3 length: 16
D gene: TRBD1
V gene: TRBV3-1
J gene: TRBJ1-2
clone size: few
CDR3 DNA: TGTGCCAGCAGCCGGTCCTCCGGGACAGGGGCCAATGGCTACACCTTC
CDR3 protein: CASSRSSGTGANGYTF

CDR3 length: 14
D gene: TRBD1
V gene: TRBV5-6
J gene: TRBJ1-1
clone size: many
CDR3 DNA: TGTGCCAGCAAAACGGACAGGGGTATCACTGAAGCTTTCTTT
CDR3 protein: CASKTDRGITEAFF

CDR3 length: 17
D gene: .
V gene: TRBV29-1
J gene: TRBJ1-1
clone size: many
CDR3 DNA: TGCAGCGTTGATGAATGGTTGCGGGTCGGGATGAACACTGAAGCTTTCTTT
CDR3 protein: CSVDEWLRVGMNTEAFF

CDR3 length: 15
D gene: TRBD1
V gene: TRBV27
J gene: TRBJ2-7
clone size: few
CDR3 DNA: TGTGCCAGCAGGCGTACCGGGACAGGGGTATACGAGCAGTACTTC
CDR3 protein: CASRRTGTGVYEQYF

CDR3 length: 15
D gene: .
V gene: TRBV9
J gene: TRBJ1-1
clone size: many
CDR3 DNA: TGTGCCAGCAGCGTAGTAGTCGGGGAGGGAACTGAAGCTTTCTTT
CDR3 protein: CASSVVVGEGTEAFF

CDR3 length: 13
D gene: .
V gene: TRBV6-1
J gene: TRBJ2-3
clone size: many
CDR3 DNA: TGTGCCAGCAGTGGATTAAGGTCGCATACGCAGTATTTT
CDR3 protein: CASSGLRSHTQYF

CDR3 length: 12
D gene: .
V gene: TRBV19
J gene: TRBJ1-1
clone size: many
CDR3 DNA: TGTGCCAGTAGTATAGCTCGGCCGGCTGCTTTCTTT
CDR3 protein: CASSIARPAAFF

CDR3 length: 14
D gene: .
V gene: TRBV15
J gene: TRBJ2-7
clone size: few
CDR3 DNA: TGTGCCACCAGCAGAGTACAGGGAAGCTACGAGCAGTACTTC
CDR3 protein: CATSRVQGSYEQYF

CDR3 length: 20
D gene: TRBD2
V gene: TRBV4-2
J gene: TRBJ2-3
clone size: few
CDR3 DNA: TGTGCCAGCAGCCCCTGGACTAGCGGGGGGATATTGAAAGACACAGATACGCAGTATTTT
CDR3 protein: CASSPWTSGGILKDTDTQYF

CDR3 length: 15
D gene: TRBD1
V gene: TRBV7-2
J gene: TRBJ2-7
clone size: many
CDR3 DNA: TGTGCCAGCAGCTTAGGACAGGGGGGATCCTACGAGCAGTACTTC
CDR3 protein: CASSLGQGGSYEQYF

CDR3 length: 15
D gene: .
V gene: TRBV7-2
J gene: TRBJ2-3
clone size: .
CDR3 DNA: TGTGCCAGCAGCTTACGGCAGGGGGGGCCAGATACGCAGAATTTT
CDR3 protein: CASSLRQGGPDTQNF

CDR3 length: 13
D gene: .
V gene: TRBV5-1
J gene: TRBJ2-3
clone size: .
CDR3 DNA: TGCGCCAGCAGCTTGGCGGGCTCGGATACGCAGTATTTT
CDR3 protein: CASSLAGSDTQYF

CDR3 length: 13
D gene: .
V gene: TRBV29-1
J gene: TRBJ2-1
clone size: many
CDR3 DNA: TGCAGCGTTTGGGTCGACCAACACAATGAGCAGTTCTTC
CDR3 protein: CSVWVDQHNEQFF

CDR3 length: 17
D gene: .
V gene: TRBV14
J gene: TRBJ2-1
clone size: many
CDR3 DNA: TGTGCCAGCAGCCAGAGGTCCTGGACACTAAGTTACAATGAGCAGTTCTTC
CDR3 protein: CASSQRSWTLSYNEQFF